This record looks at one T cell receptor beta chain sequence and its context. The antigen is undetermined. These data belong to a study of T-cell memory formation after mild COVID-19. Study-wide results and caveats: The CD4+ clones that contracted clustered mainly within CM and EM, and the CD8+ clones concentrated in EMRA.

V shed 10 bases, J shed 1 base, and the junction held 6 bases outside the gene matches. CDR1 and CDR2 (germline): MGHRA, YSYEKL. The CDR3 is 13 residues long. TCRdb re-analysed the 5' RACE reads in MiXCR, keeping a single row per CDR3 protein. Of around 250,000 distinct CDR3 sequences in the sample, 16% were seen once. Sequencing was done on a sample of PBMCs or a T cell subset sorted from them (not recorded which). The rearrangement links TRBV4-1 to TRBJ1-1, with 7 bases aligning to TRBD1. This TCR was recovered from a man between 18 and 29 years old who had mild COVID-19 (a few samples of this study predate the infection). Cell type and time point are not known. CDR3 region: CATRRGKNTEAFF. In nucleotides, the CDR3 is TGCGCCACCCGCAGGGGGAAGAACACTGAAGCTTTCTTT.